The clone carrying this T cell receptor beta chain has just one count. This record comes from a study of blood T cell repertoires in COVID-19. Study overall: COVID-19 samples, acute and convalescent, were from the United States, Italy and Spain. Sources were T cells, B-cell-depleted T cells, or PBMCs; the material itself was cDNA or gDNA.

In the original processing: Reference gene primer amplification gave nucleated cell count estimates. Profiled with immunoSEQ multiplex PCR; TCRdb holds only in-frame clones, not every one. That table is the source of V, J and clone size, and D and trimming were worked out from the DNA. Of 400,000 or so clones in the sample, 70% to 90% were seen once. Germline assignment: CDR1 KGHSH and CDR2 LQKENI. This CDR3 contains 14 residues. The ends were cut back, 6 bases at V and 6 bases at J, with 14 bases in the middle. Sequencing was carried out using peripheral blood. This rearrangement joins TRBV18 to TRBJ1-4; weak D call: TRBD1 (5 bases). This TCR came from a human donor in a cohort sampled during active COVID-19. Written as DNA, the CDR3 is TGTGCCAGCTCCGCGACACCGACAGATGAAAAACTGTTTTTT. Amino acid sequence: CASSATPTDEKLFF.